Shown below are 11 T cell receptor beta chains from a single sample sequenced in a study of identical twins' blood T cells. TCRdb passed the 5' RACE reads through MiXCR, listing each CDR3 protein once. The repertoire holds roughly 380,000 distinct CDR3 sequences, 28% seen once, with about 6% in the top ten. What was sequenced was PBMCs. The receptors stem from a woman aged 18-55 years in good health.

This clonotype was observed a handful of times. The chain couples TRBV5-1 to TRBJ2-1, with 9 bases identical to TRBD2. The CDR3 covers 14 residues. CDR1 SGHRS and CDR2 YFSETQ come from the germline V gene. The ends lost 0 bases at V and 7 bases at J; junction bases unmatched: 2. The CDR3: CASSLVAGENEQFF. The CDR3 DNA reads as TGCGCCAGCAGCTTGGTAGCGGGAGAGAATGAGCAGTTCTTC. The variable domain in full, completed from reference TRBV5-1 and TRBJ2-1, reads KAGVTQTPRYLIKTRGQQVTLSCSPISGHRSVSWYQQTPGQGLQFLFEYFSETQRNKGNFPGRFSGRQFSNSRSEMNVSTLELGDSALYLCASSLVAGENEQFFGPGTRLTVL.

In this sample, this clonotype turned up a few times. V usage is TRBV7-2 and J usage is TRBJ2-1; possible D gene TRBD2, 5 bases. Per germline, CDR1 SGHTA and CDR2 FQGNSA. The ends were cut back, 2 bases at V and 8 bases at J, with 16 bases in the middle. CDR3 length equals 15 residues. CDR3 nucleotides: TGTGCCAGCAGCTTACAAACTAGACTCCAGGATGAGCAGTTCTTC. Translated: CASSLQTRLQDEQFF.

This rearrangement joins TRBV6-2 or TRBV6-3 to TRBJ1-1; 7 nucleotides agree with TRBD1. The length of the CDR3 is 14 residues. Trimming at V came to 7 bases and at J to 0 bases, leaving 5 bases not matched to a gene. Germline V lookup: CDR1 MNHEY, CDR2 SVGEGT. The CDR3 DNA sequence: TGTGCCAGCATCAGGGACAGCATGAACACTGAAGCTTTCTTT. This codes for CASIRDSMNTEAFF.

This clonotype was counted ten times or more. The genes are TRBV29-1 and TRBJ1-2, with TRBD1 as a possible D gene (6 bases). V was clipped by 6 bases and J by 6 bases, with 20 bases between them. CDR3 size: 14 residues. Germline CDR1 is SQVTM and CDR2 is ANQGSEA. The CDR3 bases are TGCAGCGTAGAAACAACAGGGTTTTCTGATGGCTACACCTTC. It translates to CSVETTGFSDGYTF.

The CDR3 is CSGSWGYEQYF. The DNA of the CDR3 is TGCAGCGGTTCGTGGGGGTACGAGCAGTACTTC. The V and J genes are TRBV29-1 and TRBJ2-7; D possibly matches TRBD1 or TRBD2 (5 bases each). The V end was cut by 7 bases, the J end by 4 bases, with 11 bases between. Germline-derived CDR1 and CDR2 are SQVTM and ANQGSEA. The CDR3 loop spans 11 amino acids.

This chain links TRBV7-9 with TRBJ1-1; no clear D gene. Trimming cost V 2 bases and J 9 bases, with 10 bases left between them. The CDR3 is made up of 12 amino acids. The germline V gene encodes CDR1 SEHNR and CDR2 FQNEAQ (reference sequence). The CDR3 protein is CASSLQSSQAFF. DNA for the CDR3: TGTGCCAGCAGCTTACAAAGCAGCCAAGCTTTCTTT. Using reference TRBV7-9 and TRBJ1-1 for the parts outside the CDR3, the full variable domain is DTGVSQNPRHKITKRGQNVTFRCDPISEHNRLYWYRQTLGQGPEFLTYFQNEAQLEKSRLLSDRFSAERPKGSFSTLEIQRTEQGDSAMYLCASSLQSSQAFFGQGTRLTVV.

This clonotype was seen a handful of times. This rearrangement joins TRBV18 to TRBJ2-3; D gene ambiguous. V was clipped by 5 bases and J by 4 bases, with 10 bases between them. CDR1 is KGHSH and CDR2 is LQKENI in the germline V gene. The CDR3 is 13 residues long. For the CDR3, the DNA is TGTGCCAGCTCATCAGTCCTGGCAGATACGCAGTATTTT. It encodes CASSSVLADTQYF.

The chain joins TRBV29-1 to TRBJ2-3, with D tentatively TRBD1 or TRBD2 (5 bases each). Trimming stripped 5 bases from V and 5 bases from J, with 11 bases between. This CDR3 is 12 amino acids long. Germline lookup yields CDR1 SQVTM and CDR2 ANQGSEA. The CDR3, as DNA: TGCAGCGTTCGGGGCCGGGTAGATACGCAGTATTTT. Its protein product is CSVRGRVDTQYF.

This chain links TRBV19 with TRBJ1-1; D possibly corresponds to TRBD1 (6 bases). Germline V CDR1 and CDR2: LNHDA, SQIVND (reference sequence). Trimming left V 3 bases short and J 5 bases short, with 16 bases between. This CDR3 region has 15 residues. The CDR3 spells CASSIMGGRGTEAFF. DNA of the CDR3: TGTGCCAGTAGTATTATGGGGGGGCGCGGAACTGAAGCTTTCTTT.

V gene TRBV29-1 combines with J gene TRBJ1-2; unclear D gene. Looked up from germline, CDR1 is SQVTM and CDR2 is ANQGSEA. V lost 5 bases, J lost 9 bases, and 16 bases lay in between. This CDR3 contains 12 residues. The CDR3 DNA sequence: TGCAGCGTTTTAGGAGAAGAAGGTAGCTACACCTTC. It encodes CSVLGEEGSYTF.

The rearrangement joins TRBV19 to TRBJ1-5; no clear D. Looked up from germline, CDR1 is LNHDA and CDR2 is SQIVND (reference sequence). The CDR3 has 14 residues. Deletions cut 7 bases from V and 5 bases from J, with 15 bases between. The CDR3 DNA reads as TGTGCCAGTACTGAAACTCGGACGGATCAGCCCCAGCATTTT. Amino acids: CASTETRTDQPQHF.